Listed here are 12 T cell receptor beta chains from one sample, sequenced in a study of blood T cell repertoires in COVID-19. Produced via immunoSEQ multiplex PCR; TCRdb's table is partial and in-frame only. The sample has roughly 230,000 clones, roughly 89% seen once. Sequencing was done on a sample of peripheral blood. The receptor set was obtained from a woman aged 40 to 50 who had recovered from COVID-19.

This clone was seen a few times. CDR3 nucleotides: TGCGCCAGCAGTCCGGGAGGTAGCACAGATACGCAGTATTTT. Amino acids: CASSPGGSTDTQYF. The J gene is TRBJ2-3, the V gene TRBV10-1; TRBD2 aligns across 7 bases. This CDR3 comprises 14 residues. Germline V gives CDR1 WNHNN, CDR2 SYGVQD (reference sequence). Unmatched junction bases numbered 2, after V lost 5 bases and J lost 0 bases.

In its sample, this clone was seen once. The V call is TRBV3-1 (or the pseudogene TRBV3-2), the J call TRBJ2-3; no reliable D call. CDR1 and CDR2 (germline): LGHDT, YNNKEL (reference sequence). The CDR3 spans 13 residues. V was shortened by 2 bases and J by 5 bases, with 8 bases between the two germline ends. DNA of the CDR3: TGTGCCAGCAGCCAAAATATTATAGATACGCAGTATTTT. As protein: CASSQNIIDTQYF.

V is TRBV19 and J is TRBJ2-1, with a possible D match to TRBD2 (6 bases). The germline gives CDR1 LNHDA, CDR2 SQIVND (reference sequence). This CDR3 region has 15 residues. Deletions cut 6 bases from V and 1 base from J, with 13 bases between. CDR3 DNA: TGTGCCAGTAGAAAGGGGACTGGTTCCTACAATGAGCAGTTCTTC. It encodes CASRKGTGSYNEQFF.

V is TRBV27 and J is TRBJ2-1, with 7 positions matching TRBD2. Unmatched junction bases numbered 9, after V lost 3 bases and J lost 10 bases. CDR3 length: 14 residues. Germline V gives CDR1 MNHEY, CDR2 SMNVEV (reference sequence). CDR3 coding DNA: TGTGCCAGCAGTTTTAGGGCGGGAGCCCCGGAGCAGTTCTTC. It encodes CASSFRAGAPEQFF.

V and J are TRBV6-5 and TRBJ2-1; TRBD2 matches 12 bases. The germline V gene encodes CDR1 MNHEY and CDR2 SVGAGI. This CDR3 has 16 amino acids. Trimming removed 2 bases from V and 6 bases from J; junction bases left unmatched: 5. The DNA for the CDR3 is TGTGCCAGCAGTTACGGTACTAGCGGGGGGTTCAATGAGCAGTTCTTC. Its translation: CASSYGTSGGFNEQFF.

This clone was seen a handful of times. The gene calls are TRBV28 and TRBJ1-3, with D tentatively TRBD1 (5 bases). The germline V gene encodes CDR1 MDHEN and CDR2 SYDVKM. The CDR3 totals 14 residues. V lost 7 bases and J lost 3, with 13 bases in between. The CDR3 is CASTLGGFGNTIYF. The CDR3 DNA follows: TGTGCCAGCACCTTGGGGGGATTTGGAAACACCATATATTTT.

This clone was detected only once. The chain is built from TRBV6-1 and TRBJ1-1, with D hard to call. CDR1 is MNHNS and CDR2 is SASEGT in the germline V gene. This CDR3 spans 12 amino acids. Trimming stripped 2 bases from V and 10 bases from J, with 11 bases between. DNA of the CDR3: TGTGCCAGCAGTGAACTCCAATTGAGAGCTTTCTTT. Encoded protein: CASSELQLRAFF.

This chain connects TRBV12-3 or TRBV12-4 to TRBJ2-3; unclear D gene. The CDR3 consists of 13 residues. Trimming took off 2 bases at V and 5 bases at J, with 8 bases between the two ends. CDR3 protein: CASSLQEVDTQYF. The CDR3 DNA reads TGTGCCAGCAGTTTACAGGAAGTAGATACGCAGTATTTT.

The rearrangement uses TRBV3-1 (or the pseudogene TRBV3-2) and TRBJ2-7; 11 nucleotides agree with TRBD1. V gave up 6 bases and J gave up 6 bases; unmatched junction bases: 7. Germline CDR1 reads LGHDT; CDR2 reads YNNKEL (reference sequence). The CDR3 contains 14 residues. CDR3 sequence (DNA): TGTGCCAGCAGTGGAACCGGGACAGGGGGCGAGCAGTACTTC. Protein sequence: CASSGTGTGGEQYF.

This clone was recorded once. The chain uses TRBV16 and TRBJ2-1, with a possible D match to TRBD1 (5 bases). Germline V lookup: CDR1 KGHSY, CDR2 FQNENV. This CDR3 comprises 14 residues. Trimming stripped 0 bases from V and 4 bases from J, with 7 bases between. The CDR3 loop reads CASSQSTGYNEQFF. The CDR3 coding sequence is TGTGCCAGCAGCCAATCCACAGGATACAATGAGCAGTTCTTC.

The CDR3 DNA follows: TGTGCCAGCAGTAGCGGGGGCGAAGGTCAGCCCCAGCATTTT. As protein: CASSSGGEGQPQHF. The V call is TRBV28, the J call TRBJ1-5; D possibly corresponds to TRBD1 (6 bases). The V end was cut by 5 bases, the J end by 6 bases, with 14 bases between. Germline-derived CDR1 and CDR2 are MDHEN and SYDVKM. The CDR3 has 14 residues.

V and J are TRBV29-1 and TRBJ2-3, with D maybe TRBD2 (5 bases). Germline V CDR1 and CDR2: SQVTM, ANQGSEA. V dropped 4 bases and J dropped 4 bases, with 12 bases sitting between them. CDR3 length: 13 residues. As DNA, the CDR3 is TGCAGCGTTGTTCCCGGGGTCGCAGATACGCAGTATTTT. Amino acids: CSVVPGVADTQYF.